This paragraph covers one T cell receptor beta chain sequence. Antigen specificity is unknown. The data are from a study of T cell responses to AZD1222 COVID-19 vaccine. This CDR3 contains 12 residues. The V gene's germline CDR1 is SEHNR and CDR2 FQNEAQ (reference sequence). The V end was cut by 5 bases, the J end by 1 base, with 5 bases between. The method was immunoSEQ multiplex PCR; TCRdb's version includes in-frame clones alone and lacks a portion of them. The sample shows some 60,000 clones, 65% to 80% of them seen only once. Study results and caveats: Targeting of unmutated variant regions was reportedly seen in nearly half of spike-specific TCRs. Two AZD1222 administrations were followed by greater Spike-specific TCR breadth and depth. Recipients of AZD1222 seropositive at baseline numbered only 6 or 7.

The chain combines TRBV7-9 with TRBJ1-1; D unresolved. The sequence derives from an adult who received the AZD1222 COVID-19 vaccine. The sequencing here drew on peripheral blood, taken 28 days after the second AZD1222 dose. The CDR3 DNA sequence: TGTGCCAGCAGCCGACCGAACACTGAAGCTTTCTTT. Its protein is CASSRPNTEAFF.